Below are 28 T cell receptor beta chains sequenced from a single sample in a study of T cells in localized non-small cell lung cancer. The repertoire was sequenced with immunoSEQ multiplex PCR; TCRdb's copy has only in-frame clones and lacks some. The sample includes 45,000 to 55,000 clones, more than 80% of them seen just once. The sample was peripheral blood, taken before any cancer treatment. All receptors come from a male donor at least 60 years old with stage III squamous cell lung carcinoma.

Only a few counts were recorded for this clone. This rearrangement joins TRBV19 to TRBJ1-2; TRBD1 matches at 7 bases. J gave up 0 bases and V 10 bases, and 5 bases lay outside the gene matches. Germline lookup yields CDR1 LNHDA and CDR2 SQIVND (reference sequence). CDR3 size: 13 residues. For the CDR3, the DNA is TGTGCCACGCTAGGACAGGCTAACTATGGCTACACCTTC. Protein: CATLGQANYGYTF.

This clone was picked up one time. This chain uses TRBV19 with TRBJ2-3, with 7 bases matching TRBD1. V trimming: 8 bases; J trimming: 3 bases; junction bases outside the gene matches: 5. Germline CDR1 LNHDA, CDR2 SQIVND (reference sequence). This CDR3 comprises 13 residues. CDR3 sequence reads: CASGDSITDTQYF. The CDR3 DNA follows: TGTGCCAGTGGGGACAGCATAACAGATACGCAGTATTTT.

V gene TRBV14 combines with J gene TRBJ1-2; D remains ambiguous. Per germline, CDR1 SGHDN and CDR2 FVKESK. This CDR3 is 13 amino acids long. V was clipped by 4 bases and J by 3 bases, with 9 bases between them. This chain's CDR3 is CASSPREDYGYTF. CDR3 nucleotide sequence: TGTGCCAGCAGCCCCCGGGAGGACTATGGCTACACCTTC. The entire variable domain, with the rest obtained from reference TRBV14 and TRBJ1-2, is as follows: EAGVTQFPSHSVIEKGQTVTLRCDPISGHDNLYWYRRVMGKEIKFLLHFVKESKQDESGMPNNRFLAERTGGTYSTLKVQPAELEDSGVYFCASSPREDYGYTFGSGTRLTVV.

V gene TRBV7-8 combines with J gene TRBJ2-2; possibly TRBD2 for D (5 bases). The germline CDR1 and CDR2 sequences are SGHVS and FQNEAQ. The CDR3 sequence is 13 residues long. The ends were cut back, 8 bases at V and 4 bases at J, with 11 bases in the middle. As DNA, the CDR3 is TGTGCCAGCCGTGTGGCGGGCACCGGGGAGCTGTTTTTT. This encodes CASRVAGTGELFF.

This rearrangement joins TRBV5-8 to TRBJ1-2; D is ambiguous. V lost 1 base, J lost 0 bases, and 10 bases lay in between. The CDR3 length is 15 residues. Germline CDR1 is SGHTS and CDR2 is YDEGEE. This CDR3 is CASSLRGGANYGYTF. CDR3 sequence (DNA): TGTGCCAGCAGCTTGCGGGGAGGTGCTAACTATGGCTACACCTTC.

V and J are TRBV30 and TRBJ2-5, with 7 bases identical to TRBD2. CDR3 length: 16 residues. J was trimmed by 2 bases and V by 6 bases; bases with no gene match: 15. Germline assignment: CDR1 GTSNPN and CDR2 SVGIG (reference sequence). The CDR3 loop reads CACGPGGGLYQETQYF. CDR3 sequence (DNA): TGTGCCTGCGGACCGGGCGGGGGACTATATCAAGAGACCCAGTACTTC.

The chain carries TRBV19 and TRBJ2-7; D perhaps matches TRBD2 (7 bases). Deletions cut 4 bases from V and 3 bases from J, with 13 bases between. CDR1 is LNHDA, CDR2 SQIVND, per germline (reference sequence). This CDR3 region has 14 residues. The CDR3 protein is CASSRRGAFYEQYF. The CDR3 coding sequence is TGTGCCAGTAGTAGACGGGGGGCATTCTACGAGCAGTACTTC.

This clone showed up just once. The gene calls are TRBV5-1 and TRBJ2-1, with 10 bases that match TRBD2. The J segment lost 8 bases and the V segment lost 4 bases, leaving 12 bases of the junction unmatched. The V gene's germline CDR1 is SGHRS and CDR2 YFSETQ. This CDR3 comprises 16 residues. CDR3 DNA sequence: TGCGCCAGCAGCCCGACCCAACTAGCGGGAAGCGATGAGCAGTTCTTC. It translates to CASSPTQLAGSDEQFF.

The gene calls are TRBV5-1 and TRBJ2-2, with 8 bases identical to TRBD1. The germline V gene has CDR1 SGHRS and CDR2 YFSETQ. J lost 5 bases, V lost 1 base, and 7 bases had no gene match. CDR3 length: 16 residues. CDR3 residues: CASSLLQGAGTGELFF. The CDR3 DNA sequence: TGCGCCAGCAGCTTGCTCCAGGGGGCAGGAACCGGGGAGCTGTTTTTT.

The chain couples TRBV12-5 to TRBJ2-1; TRBD1 matches 9 bases. V dropped 7 bases and J dropped 11; count of bases not matched to a gene: 9. The CDR3 contains 13 residues. Germline loops: CDR1 LGHNT, CDR2 FRNRAP. CDR3 sequence: CASAPSGQGKQFF. DNA of the CDR3: TGTGCTAGTGCCCCCTCAGGACAGGGGAAGCAGTTCTTC.

J is TRBJ2-2 and V is TRBV27, with TRBD2 identical over 10 bases. Looked up from germline, CDR1 is MNHEY and CDR2 is SMNVEV (reference sequence). Germline trimming cut 2 bases from V and 0 bases from J; bases unmatched to any gene: 3. The CDR3 loop spans 17 amino acids. The CDR3 sequence is CASSLQRGGSNTGELFF. CDR3 nucleotide sequence: TGTGCCAGCAGTTTACAGCGGGGGGGATCGAACACCGGGGAGCTGTTTTTT.

This rearrangement joins TRBV2 to TRBJ2-1; TRBD1 aligns across 7 bases. The CDR3 totals 16 residues. V gave up 2 bases and J gave up 1 base; unmatched junction bases: 5. The germline gives CDR1 SNHLY, CDR2 FYNNEI. CDR3: CASSESGGRSYNEQFF. The CDR3 nucleotides are TGTGCCAGCAGTGAATCAGGGGGACGGTCCTACAATGAGCAGTTCTTC.

This sequence joins TRBV30 and TRBJ1-1; a possible D gene is TRBD1 (5 bases). The CDR3 has 14 amino acids. Germline lookup yields CDR1 GTSNPN and CDR2 SVGIG (reference sequence). Trimming took 2 bases from V and 4 from J, leaving 14 bases between them. CDR3 sequence (DNA): TGTGCCTGGAGTAAATCGGGGCGAGTCACTGAAGCTTTCTTT. This codes for CAWSKSGRVTEAFF.

The V and J genes are TRBV10-3 and TRBJ2-1, with 10 bases matching TRBD2. CDR1 is ENHRY, CDR2 SYGVKD, per germline. The CDR3 contains 17 residues. The J segment lost 3 bases and the V segment lost 5 bases, leaving 10 bases of the junction unmatched. This CDR3 is CAISTGDSGGNYNEQFF. As DNA, the CDR3 is TGTGCCATCAGTACCGGAGATAGCGGGGGGAACTACAATGAGCAGTTCTTC.

The chain uses TRBV5-1 and TRBJ2-7; perhaps TRBD2 as D (5 bases). V was trimmed by 0 bases and J by 5 bases, leaving 15 bases between them. The CDR3 sequence is 15 residues long. Germline values: CDR1 SGHRS, CDR2 YFSETQ. This chain's CDR3 is CASSLGQVYGDEQYF. The CDR3 DNA reads TGCGCCAGCAGCTTGGGCCAGGTCTACGGGGACGAGCAGTACTTC.

The rearrangement uses TRBV27 and TRBJ2-5, with 10 bases aligning to TRBD2. Germline assignment: CDR1 MNHEY and CDR2 SMNVEV (reference sequence). CDR3 size: 15 residues. The trim removed 7 bases at V and 5 bases at J, leaving 10 bases unmatched. The CDR3 DNA follows: TGTGCCAGCACCGGGCAGACTAGCGGGTGGGAGACCCAGTACTTC. Amino acids: CASTGQTSGWETQYF.

This clone was counted between two and nine times. The chain recombines TRBV4-3 with TRBJ2-3; the D gene is possibly TRBD2 (6 bases). Germline assignment: CDR1 LGHNA and CDR2 YSLEER. Trimming pared 4 bases from V and 5 bases from J, leaving 10 bases between. CDR3 length: 13 amino acids. CDR3 coding DNA: TGCGCCAGCAGCCGGGAGGCGCGAGATACGCAGTATTTT. Translated: CASSREARDTQYF.

The rearrangement joins TRBV9 to TRBJ1-1; D call uncertain. Germline V gene lookup returns CDR1 SGDLS and CDR2 YYNGEE. V lost 0 bases and J 2 bases, leaving 11 bases between the germline ends. CDR3 length: 15 residues. For the CDR3, the DNA is TGTGCCAGCAGCGTAGCTTGGGGAGGTAACACTGAAGCTTTCTTT. This translates into CASSVAWGGNTEAFF.

The J gene is TRBJ2-7, the V gene TRBV5-4, with 10 bases fitting TRBD1. The V gene end was trimmed by 4 bases and the J gene end by 0 bases; junction bases not matched to a gene: 1. CDR1 and CDR2 from the germline V gene are SGHNT and YYREEE (reference sequence). There are 14 residues in the CDR3. The CDR3 DNA reads as TGTGCCAGCAGCCGGGACAGGGGCTCCTACGAGCAGTACTTC. Protein: CASSRDRGSYEQYF.

CDR3 in amino acids: CASSAGGYTGELFF. The DNA of the CDR3 is TGTGCCAGCAGTGCAGGGGGCTACACCGGGGAGCTGTTTTTT. V gene TRBV6-1 combines with J gene TRBJ2-2, with 8 bases that match TRBD1. Losses at the gene ends were 4 bases for V and 3 bases for J; bases not matched to a gene: 1. The germline V gene has CDR1 MNHNS and CDR2 SASEGT. The length of the CDR3 is 14 residues.

This chain joins TRBV4-1 and TRBJ1-5, with TRBD1 matching 9 bases. There are 19 residues in the CDR3. With 3 bases clipped from V and 1 base from J, the junction kept 13 bases outside the gene matches. CDR1 MGHRA and CDR2 YSYEKL come from the germline V gene. The DNA for the CDR3 is TGCGCCAGCAGCCAGGGGCCGGGACAGGGAAGTTTCAGCAATCAGCCCCAGCATTTT. Protein sequence: CASSQGPGQGSFSNQPQHF.

The chain couples TRBV28 to TRBJ2-1; D uncertain. CDR1 MDHEN and CDR2 SYDVKM come from the germline V gene. Trimming took off 6 bases at V and 4 bases at J, with 7 bases between the two ends. CDR3 length: 12 residues. The CDR3 nucleotides are TGTGCCAGCAGCCTGGGTTACAATGAGCAGTTCTTC. This gives the protein CASSLGYNEQFF. Full variable domain (missing parts from reference TRBV28 and TRBJ2-1): DVKVTQSSRYLVKRTGEKVFLECVQDMDHENMFWYRQDPGLGLRLIYFSYDVKMKEKGDIPEGYSVSREKKERFSLILESASTNQTSMYLCASSLGYNEQFFGPGTRLTVL.

The rearrangement joins TRBV28 to TRBJ1-5; D not certain. This CDR3 is 12 amino acids long. Germline V lookup: CDR1 MDHEN, CDR2 SYDVKM. Deletions cut 8 bases from V and 1 base from J, with 6 bases between. The CDR3 DNA reads TGTGCCAGCCCGGACAGCAATCAGCCCCAGCATTTT. Residues: CASPDSNQPQHF.

The V and J genes are TRBV5-5 and TRBJ2-7; possible D gene TRBD2, 5 bases. Between the trimmed V and J ends, which lost 0 bases and 2 bases, there was a span of 12 bases. The CDR3 consists of 15 residues. The V gene's germline CDR1 is SGHKS and CDR2 YYEKEE (reference sequence). The CDR3 DNA is TGTGCCAGCAGCTTGGGTCCAAGCGGAGCCTACGAGCAGTACTTC. Translated, it gives CASSLGPSGAYEQYF. Using reference TRBV5-5 and TRBJ2-7 for the parts outside the CDR3, the full variable domain is DAGVTQSPTHLIKTRGQQVTLRCSPISGHKSVSWYQQVLGQGPQFIFQYYEKEERGRGNFPDRFSARQFPNYSSELNVNALLLGDSALYLCASSLGPSGAYEQYFGPGTRLTVT.

This chain connects TRBV5-4 to TRBJ2-5; 8 positions match TRBD1. The trim removed 6 bases at V and 4 bases at J, leaving 11 bases unmatched. CDR3 size: 15 residues. Germline V gene sequence: CDR1 SGHNT, CDR2 YYREEE (reference sequence). The CDR3, as DNA: TGTGCCAGCACCGACAGGGGTAGAGTAAGAGAGACCCAGTACTTC. Translating gives CASTDRGRVRETQYF. Full variable domain (remainder filled in from reference TRBV5-4 and TRBJ2-5): ETGVTQSPTHLIKTRGQQVTLRCSSQSGHNTVSWYQQALGQGPQFIFQYYREEENGRGNFPPRFSGLQFPNYSSELNVNALELDDSALYLCASTDRGRVRETQYFGPGTRLLVL.

This clone was seen a handful of times. The gene calls are TRBV6-5 and TRBJ1-2; possibly TRBD1 for D (5 bases). Germline V gene lookup returns CDR1 MNHEY and CDR2 SVGAGI. The CDR3 sequence is 11 residues long. V was clipped by 6 bases and J by 7 bases, with 9 bases between them. The CDR3 sequence: CASRGDGGYTF. In DNA form, the CDR3 reads TGTGCCAGCAGGGGGGATGGTGGCTACACCTTC.

This chain links TRBV7-9 with TRBJ1-6, with 10 bases identical to TRBD1. Germline V CDR1 and CDR2: SEHNR, FQNEAQ (reference sequence). The CDR3 sequence is 14 residues long. After removal of 5 bases from V and 9 bases from J, the junction contained 4 bases not matched to a gene. In DNA form, the CDR3 reads TGTGCCAGCAGCCCCGGACAGGGGGGTTCACCCCTCCACTTT. It is translated as CASSPGQGGSPLHF.

The CDR3 sequence: CASSKDRGYSPLHF. CDR3 DNA: TGTGCCAGCAGCAAAGACAGGGGGTATTCACCCCTCCACTTT. This chain uses TRBV6-6 with TRBJ1-6, with TRBD1 matching 9 bases. The ends lost 6 bases at V and 8 bases at J; junction bases unmatched: 5. Germline values: CDR1 MNHNY, CDR2 SVGAGI (reference sequence). The CDR3 is 14 amino acids.